The clone carrying this TCR beta chain was counted at least ten times. The entry originates in a study of T cells in Graves' hyperthyroidism and ophthalmopathy. The cohort's ophthalmopathy patients, a group with duration under 3 months, had a Clinical Activity Score of at least 3 and a NOSPECS grade of at least 4. Exclusion criteria comprised uncontrolled infection, other autoimmune disease, pregnancy or lactation. Germline CDR1 DFQATT, CDR2 SNEGSKA (reference sequence). The V and J ends lost 3 bases and 1 base, in that order; junction bases with no gene match: 8. This CDR3 spans 16 amino acids. There were TCR beta CDR3 regions amplified from RNA transcripts. First-round RT-PCR of the TCR CDR3 relied on the HTBI primer set. Using its own MiXCR run on the multiplex PCR reads, TCRdb lists one record per CDR3 protein. Of roughly 350,000 distinct CDR3 sequences in the sample, roughly 15% were seen once.

Source material: blood. The receptor was derived from a woman in her thirties with Graves' ophthalmopathy. V gene TRBV20-1 combines with J gene TRBJ2-5, with 10 bases fitting TRBD2. In DNA form, the CDR3 reads TGCAGTGCTAGTTTTCTAGCGGGGGCCGTCCAAGAGACCCAGTACTTC. Amino acids: CSASFLAGAVQETQYF.